The entry that follows covers one T cell receptor beta chain sequence. Here immunoSEQ multiplex PCR was the method, and the copy in TCRdb shows in-frame clones only, minus some. The repertoire includes 450,000 to 500,000 clones, 65% to 80% of them detected once, and 10% to 15% sits in the top ten. The source of the sample is a study of shared clonotypes between healthy human individuals. The sample comprised PBMCs. This clonotype was obtained from a woman between 40 and 50 years old in good health. Some clones in this sample may be carry-over from other donors' samples.

CDR3 sequence reads: CASSLVEGRSYEQYF. CDR3 in DNA: TGTGCCAGCAGCTTAGTTGAGGGGAGGTCCTACGAGCAGTACTTC. This sequence joins TRBV7-2 and TRBJ2-7; D is perhaps TRBD2 (6 bases). V was pared by 1 base and J by 1 base, with 11 bases between. Germline CDR1 and CDR2: SGHTA and FQGNSA. The CDR3 consists of 15 residues.